This TCR beta chain was sequenced during a study of shared T cell receptors in the human thymus. The germline V gene has CDR1 KGHSH and CDR2 LQKENI. The CDR3 sequence is 13 residues long. With 6 bases removed from V and 9 bases from J, the gap between germline ends came to 14 bases. Clones were read by immunoSEQ multiplex PCR, and TCRdb kept only the in-frame ones, dropping some. The data show hundreds of thousands of clones, around nine tenths seen once. This clone was seen just once. Other nucleotide sequences from this sample produce the same CDR3. These records were also assigned to another study, of human thymus T cells. Turning to that study: Among the donors, all were healthy Finnish infants having corrective surgery for congenital heart defects. Resections that were taken during corrective heart surgery supplied the thymus tissue. Thymic as well as blood repertoires seemed to favor certain V and J genes unevenly. Highly overlapping thymic repertoires in unrelated individuals were reported by related research.

The TCR sequence derives from a boy under two years old with a congenital heart defect. The sequencing sample was made of thymocytes. The chain links TRBV18 to TRBJ2-2; the D is unclear. DNA for the CDR3: TGTGCCAGCTCCCCCGCCGCGGTCAGGGAGCTGTTTTTT. Translated: CASSPAAVRELFF.